The clone carrying this TCR beta chain was seen once. The data are from a study of blood T cell repertoires in COVID-19. The wider study: Samples taken during acute and convalescent COVID-19 were collected in the United States, Italy and Spain. From T cells, B-cell-depleted T cells, or PBMCs came the material, which was cDNA or gDNA.

Study processing details: Reference gene primer amplification in the assay estimated nucleated cell counts. TCRdb's copy holds only in-frame clones and misses some; the assay was immunoSEQ multiplex PCR. V and J calls and clone size are given by that table; D and trimming were obtained from the DNA. Among about 220,000 clones listed, less than 85% were seen once. Between the trimmed V and J ends, which lost 8 bases and 0 bases, there was a span of 14 bases. The CDR3 is 14 amino acids. Germline CDR1 reads ENHRY; CDR2 reads SYGVKD. Sample: peripheral blood. The chain recombines TRBV10-3 with TRBJ2-7; possible D gene TRBD1, 6 bases. The clonotype was recovered from a woman in her 70s with acute or convalescent COVID-19. CDR3 coding DNA: TGTGCCATCGCGAGTCAGGGACACTCCTACGAGCAGTACTTC. It translates to CAIASQGHSYEQYF.